This TCR beta chain was captured by sequencing in a study of T cell responses to AZD1222 COVID-19 vaccine. The CDR3 length is 19 residues. Germline CDR1 is SGHTA and CDR2 is FQGNSA. The V segment lost 2 bases and the J segment 0 bases; nucleotides outside the gene matches: 10. TCRdb's copy holds only in-frame clones and misses some; the assay was immunoSEQ multiplex PCR. Here the sample spans about 150,000 clones, 90% to 95% being singletons. Sequenced here: peripheral blood, sampled 28 days after the second AZD1222 dose. This sequence originates from an adult who received the AZD1222 COVID-19 vaccine. The chain links TRBV7-2 to TRBJ1-3; 10 nucleotides match TRBD1. The CDR3 DNA reads TGTGCCAGCAGCTTATCGCTTCGGGACAGGGGAGACTCTGGAAACACCATATATTTT. Amino acids: CASSLSLRDRGDSGNTIYF.